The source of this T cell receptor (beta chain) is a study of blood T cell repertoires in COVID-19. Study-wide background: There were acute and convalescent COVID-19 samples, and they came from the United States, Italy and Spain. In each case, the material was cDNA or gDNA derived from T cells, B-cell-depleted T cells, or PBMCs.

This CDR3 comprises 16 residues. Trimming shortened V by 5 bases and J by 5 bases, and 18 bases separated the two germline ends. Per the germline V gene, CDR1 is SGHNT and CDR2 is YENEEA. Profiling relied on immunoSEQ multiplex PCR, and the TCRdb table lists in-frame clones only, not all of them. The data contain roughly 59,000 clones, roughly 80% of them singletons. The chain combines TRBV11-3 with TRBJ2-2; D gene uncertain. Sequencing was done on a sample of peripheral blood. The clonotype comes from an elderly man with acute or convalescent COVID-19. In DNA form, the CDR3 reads TGTGCCAGCAGCCGCTCATCTCAGGATTTGACCGGGGAGCTGTTTTTT. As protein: CASSRSSQDLTGELFF.